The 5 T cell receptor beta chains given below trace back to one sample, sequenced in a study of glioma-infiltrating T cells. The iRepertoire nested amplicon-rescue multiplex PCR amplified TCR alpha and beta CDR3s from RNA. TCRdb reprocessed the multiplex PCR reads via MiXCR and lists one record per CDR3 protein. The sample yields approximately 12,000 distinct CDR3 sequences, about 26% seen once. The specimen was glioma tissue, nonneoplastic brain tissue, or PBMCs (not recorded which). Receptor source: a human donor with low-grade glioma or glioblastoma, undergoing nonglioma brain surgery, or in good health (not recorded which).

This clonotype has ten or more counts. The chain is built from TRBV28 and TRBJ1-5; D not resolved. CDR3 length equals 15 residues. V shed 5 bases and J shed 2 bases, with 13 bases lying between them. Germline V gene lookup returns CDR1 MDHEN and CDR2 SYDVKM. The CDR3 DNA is TGTGCCAGCAGTCTCCGATATCAGGGCAATCAGCCCCAGCATTTT. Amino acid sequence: CASSLRYQGNQPQHF.

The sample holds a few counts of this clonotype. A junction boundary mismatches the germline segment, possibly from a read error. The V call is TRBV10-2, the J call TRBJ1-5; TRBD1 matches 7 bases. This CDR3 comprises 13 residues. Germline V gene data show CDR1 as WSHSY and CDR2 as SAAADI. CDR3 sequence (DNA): TGTGCCACAGATACAGGGGCCAATCAGCCCCAGCATTTT. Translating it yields CATDTGANQPQHF.

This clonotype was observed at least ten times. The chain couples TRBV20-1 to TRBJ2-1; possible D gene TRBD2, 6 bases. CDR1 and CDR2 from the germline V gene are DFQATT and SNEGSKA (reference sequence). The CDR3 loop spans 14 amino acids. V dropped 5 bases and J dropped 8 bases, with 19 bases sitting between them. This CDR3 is CSAPRSGREDEQFF. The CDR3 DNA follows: TGCAGTGCTCCCCGCTCCGGGAGAGAGGATGAGCAGTTCTTC.

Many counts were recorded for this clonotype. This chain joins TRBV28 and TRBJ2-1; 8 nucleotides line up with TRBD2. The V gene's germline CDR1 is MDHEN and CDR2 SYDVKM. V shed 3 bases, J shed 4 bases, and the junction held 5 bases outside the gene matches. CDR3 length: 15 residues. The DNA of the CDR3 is TGTGCCAGCAGTTTTTCCGGGACTAGGTACAATGAGCAGTTCTTC. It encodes CASSFSGTRYNEQFF.

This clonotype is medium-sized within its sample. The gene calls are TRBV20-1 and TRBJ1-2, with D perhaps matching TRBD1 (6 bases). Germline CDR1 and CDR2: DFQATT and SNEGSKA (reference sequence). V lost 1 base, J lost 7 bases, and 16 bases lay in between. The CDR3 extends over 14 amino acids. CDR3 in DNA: TGCAGTGCTAGAGTCACCGGGACACCGGGTGGCTACACCTTC. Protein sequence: CSARVTGTPGGYTF.